This T cell receptor beta chain was profiled in a study of cytomegalovirus exposure and HLA in healthy donors. About the study: An earlier analysis identified 117 million unique TCR beta sequences in about 180 million T cells.

The PCR contained 60 Vbeta and 13 Jbeta primers. Assay: immunoSEQ multiplex PCR; the TCRdb copy retains only in-frame clones and omits some. The table has approximately 270,000 clones, about four fifths seen once. Broader study findings: Common viral pathogens seemed, in a later analysis, to connect with several of the most significant clusters. Per a prior analysis, the majority of TCR beta V segments were productive roughly 90% or roughly 30% of the time.

This clone appeared once. Its antigen is unknown. The germline V gene encodes CDR1 SEHNR and CDR2 FQNEAQ (reference sequence). This CDR3 is 13 amino acids long. J lost 8 bases, V lost 10 bases, and 6 bases had no gene match. Source material: PBMCs. The chain employs TRBV7-9 and TRBJ2-1; TRBD2 matches 12 bases. The clonotype originates from a girl aged 2-10 years in good health and CMV-seronegative. The CDR3, as DNA: TGTGCCACCCCGACTAGCGGGAGCTATGAGCAGTTCTTC. This translates into CATPTSGSYEQFF.